This T cell receptor (beta chain) comes out of a study of blood T cells in healthy people across ages. Study-level findings and limits: Estimates drawn from one million T cells were deemed to understate diversity.

Remarks on this clonotype: The antigen remains unidentified.

V was shortened by 5 bases and J by 3 bases, with 17 bases between the two germline ends. CDR3 length: 16 amino acids. For the second PCR, which ran for about 6 to 12 cycles, a sample-barcoded 5' primer and a J-beta primer mix were used. TCRdb re-derived calls from the 5' RACE reads in MiXCR, one entry per CDR3 protein. The profile shows some 1.5 million distinct CDR3 sequences, about 30% of them singletons. The sequence came from a woman in her 30s in good health. Source material: blood. The chain links TRBV12-3 or TRBV12-4 to TRBJ2-1, with TRBD2 as a possible D gene (6 bases). The CDR3 loop is CASSPGSGAVYNEQFF. As DNA, the CDR3 is TGTGCCAGCAGTCCCGGTAGCGGCGCAGTCTACAATGAGCAGTTCTTC.